Below, 11 T cell receptor beta chains from the same sample are listed, as sequenced in a study of blood T cell repertoires in COVID-19. Only in-frame clones appear in the TCRdb table, and some are missing; sequencing was by immunoSEQ multiplex PCR. The sample yields under 300,000 clones, 75% to 85% seen once. Sequencing was done on a sample of peripheral blood. The receptors were gathered from a woman between 40 and 50 years old who had recovered from COVID-19.

The chain is built from TRBV5-1 and TRBJ2-5, with 11 bases identical to TRBD2. With 3 bases clipped from V and 5 bases from J, the junction kept 9 bases outside the gene matches. Germline values: CDR1 SGHRS, CDR2 YFSETQ. The CDR3 has 16 residues. The CDR3 is CASSSTLAGAAETQYF. Here the CDR3 DNA reads TGCGCCAGCAGCTCTACACTAGCGGGGGCCGCGGAGACCCAGTACTTC.

The CDR3: CASSQDIGTGYNNEQFF. DNA for the CDR3: TGCGCCAGCAGCCAAGATATCGGGACAGGTTATAACAATGAGCAGTTCTTC. The chain carries TRBV4-3 and TRBJ2-1, with 8 bases that match TRBD1. Germline assignment: CDR1 LGHNA and CDR2 YSLEER. J lost 5 bases, V lost 0 bases, and 9 bases had no gene match. The CDR3 covers 17 residues.

V and J are TRBV3-1 (or the pseudogene TRBV3-2) and TRBJ2-5, with D tentatively TRBD2 (5 bases). The germline CDR1 and CDR2 sequences are LGHDT and YNNKEL (reference sequence). Trimming took 1 base from V and 5 from J, leaving 11 bases between them. The CDR3 length is 14 residues. The CDR3 loop reads CASSQVGSVETQYF. The CDR3 DNA follows: TGTGCCAGCAGCCAAGTTGGTAGCGTTGAGACCCAGTACTTC.

This chain connects TRBV29-1 to TRBJ1-5; possible D gene TRBD1, 5 bases. V lost 4 bases and J lost 6, with 19 bases in between. Germline CDR1 and CDR2: SQVTM and ANQGSEA. This CDR3 has 15 amino acids. The CDR3 region has the DNA TGCAGCGTTGGTTTAAGCGGGGGGAAGGGTCAGCCCCAGCATTTT. Translated, it gives CSVGLSGGKGQPQHF.

On this clone: This specimen includes other DNA sequences encoding the same CDR3. The V and J genes are TRBV7-9 and TRBJ1-1; D gene ambiguous. The CDR3 spans 13 residues. Germline CDR1 reads SEHNR; CDR2 reads FQNEAQ (reference sequence). The V end was cut by 3 bases, the J end by 6 bases, with 11 bases between. Here the CDR3 reads CASSFREVAEAFF. In DNA form, the CDR3 reads TGTGCCAGCAGCTTTAGGGAGGTCGCTGAAGCTTTCTTT.

The V gene is TRBV11-2, the J gene TRBJ2-7; tentatively, D is TRBD1 (6 bases). V lost 5 bases to trimming and J lost 6 bases, with 14 bases between them. This CDR3 is built from 13 residues. The germline CDR1 and CDR2 sequences are SGHAT and FQNNGV. CDR3 sequence (DNA): TGTGCCAGCAGCGCCCGGACAGAGGGCGAGCAGTACTTC. This codes for CASSARTEGEQYF.

This chain joins TRBV21-1 and TRBJ1-4; the DNA was not compared with TRBD1, the D call given in the table. TRBV21-1 is a pseudogene segment. The CDR3 has 14 residues. The CDR3 sequence is CASIPDRGNEKLFF. For the CDR3, the DNA is TGTGCCAGCATCCCGGACAGGGGAAATGAAAAACTGTTTTTT.

The chain has TRBV2 and TRBJ1-2, with a tentative D call TRBD1 (5 bases). This CDR3 comprises 12 residues. Trimming took off 6 bases at V and 4 bases at J, with 9 bases between the two ends. The germline CDR1 and CDR2 sequences are SNHLY and FYNNEI. The CDR3 sequence is CASSGHSYGYTF. The CDR3 DNA is TGTGCCAGCAGCGGACACAGCTATGGCTACACCTTC.

The rearrangement joins TRBV19 to TRBJ1-2; D perhaps matches TRBD1 (6 bases). The CDR3 length is 14 residues. Deletions cut 7 bases from V and 1 base from J, with 13 bases between. Per germline, CDR1 LNHDA and CDR2 SQIVND (reference sequence). The CDR3 coding sequence is TGTGCCAGTACTCGGGACACGGATAACTATGGCTACACCTTC. It yields the protein CASTRDTDNYGYTF.

The rearrangement uses TRBV30 and TRBJ1-2; 9 bases map to TRBD1. Germline CDR1 and CDR2: GTSNPN and SVGIG (reference sequence). The trim removed 3 bases at V and 4 bases at J, leaving 3 bases unmatched. This CDR3 region has 13 residues. CDR3 region: CAWRQGQGYGYTF. The CDR3 DNA sequence: TGTGCCTGGAGACAGGGACAGGGCTATGGCTACACCTTC. Full variable domain (rest looked up from reference TRBV30 and TRBJ1-2): SQTIHQWPATLVQPVGSPLSLECTVEGTSNPNLYWYRQAAGRGLQLLFYSVGIGQISSEVPQNLSASRPQDRQFILSSKKLLLSDSGFYLCAWRQGQGYGYTFGSGTRLTVV.

This clone was counted a single time. This chain uses TRBV5-5 with TRBJ2-7; 11 bases match TRBD1. Trimming removed 4 bases from V and 7 bases from J; junction bases left unmatched: 10. The germline CDR1 and CDR2 sequences are SGHKS and YYEKEE (reference sequence). The CDR3 length is 15 residues. Here the CDR3 reads CASSPPGQGAVEQYF. The CDR3 DNA follows: TGTGCCAGCAGCCCCCCCGGACAGGGGGCTGTGGAGCAGTACTTC.